The rows below give T cell receptor beta chains drawn from one sample of a study of cytomegalovirus exposure and HLA in healthy donors. Measured with immunoSEQ multiplex PCR; TCRdb has only the in-frame clones, and not every one. The data contain some 200,000 clones, roughly 86% of them singletons. Input material: PBMCs. The receptors stem from a man aged 25-45 years in good health and CMV-seropositive. The conserved cysteine and the conserved F or W are not part of the CDR3 here.

V gene	J gene	CDR3 protein
TRBV29-1	TRBJ2-3	SVGGLTTDTQY
TRBV6-1	TRBJ2-7	ASSERDRGLH
TRBV7-3	TRBJ2-4	ASSLLVGDIQY
TRBV27	TRBJ2-7	ASSPKFPELNYEQY
TRBV19	TRBJ1-2	ASADRVDHLGYT
TRBV9	TRBJ2-3	ASSVSSGRTDTQY
TRBV19	TRBJ1-5	ASGVGVNQPQH
TRBV9	TRBJ2-2	ASSVQGGGELF
TRBV5-1	TRBJ2-2	ASSLGVLETNTGELF
TRBV28	TRBJ2-7	ASNRGLAGGGSEQY
TRBV9	TRBJ2-6	ASSVGPGEASGANVLT
TRBV7-9	TRBJ2-7	ASSLGPGAAYEQY